One and the same sample provided the 5 T cell receptor beta chains below, sequenced in a study of PD-1 blockade in mismatch repair-deficient tumors. Only in-frame clones appear in the TCRdb table, and some are missing; sequencing was by immunoSEQ multiplex PCR. The sample holds some 120,000 clones; 86% are singletons and the top ten take about 14%. Sequencing was performed on peripheral blood, taken 44 weeks after starting pembrolizumab. These receptors originate from an adult with mismatch repair-deficient cancer.

The chain employs TRBV28 and TRBJ2-7; D is uncertain. CDR3 size: 11 residues. Trimming shortened V by 10 bases and J by 3 bases, and 10 bases separated the two germline ends. The germline CDR1 and CDR2 sequences are MDHEN and SYDVKM. CDR3 loop: CATTHGYEQYF. The DNA for the CDR3 is TGTGCCACGACACACGGCTACGAGCAGTACTTC.

The CDR3 bases are TGCGCCAGCAGTGATACCCTGTTGGGGGACTCCATCACAGATACGCAGTATTTT. As protein: CASSDTLLGDSITDTQYF. This chain connects TRBV10-2 to TRBJ2-3; the D gene is possibly TRBD2 (6 bases). V lost 3 bases and J lost 2, with 21 bases in between. Germline lookup yields CDR1 WSHSY and CDR2 SAAADI. This CDR3 is built from 18 residues.

V gene TRBV19 combines with J gene TRBJ2-3; TRBD1 is a possible D gene (7 bases). Deletions cut 3 bases from V and 5 bases from J, with 18 bases between. CDR3 length: 16 residues. Germline V gene sequence: CDR1 LNHDA, CDR2 SQIVND (reference sequence). The CDR3 DNA reads as TGTGCCAGTAGTATGGATAGGGCCAGGGGGGAAGATACGCAGTATTTT. Translation gives CASSMDRARGEDTQYF.

This chain links TRBV29-1 with TRBJ2-3; no definite D call. The germline V and J ends were trimmed by 4 bases and 2 bases, with 7 bases remaining between them. The CDR3 totals 12 residues. Germline V gives CDR1 SQVTM, CDR2 ANQGSEA. The CDR3 protein is CSVVRTTDTQYF. The CDR3 coding sequence is TGCAGCGTTGTCCGAACCACAGATACGCAGTATTTT.

The rearrangement joins TRBV10-3 to TRBJ2-3, with D maybe TRBD1 (5 bases). The CDR3 loop spans 16 amino acids. V lost 0 bases to trimming and J lost 2 bases, with 12 bases between them. The germline CDR1 and CDR2 sequences are ENHRY and SYGVKD. CDR3 in DNA: TGTGCCATCAGTGAGTCGTTGGGCAGGGTCACAGATACGCAGTATTTT. The encoded protein is CAISESLGRVTDTQYF.